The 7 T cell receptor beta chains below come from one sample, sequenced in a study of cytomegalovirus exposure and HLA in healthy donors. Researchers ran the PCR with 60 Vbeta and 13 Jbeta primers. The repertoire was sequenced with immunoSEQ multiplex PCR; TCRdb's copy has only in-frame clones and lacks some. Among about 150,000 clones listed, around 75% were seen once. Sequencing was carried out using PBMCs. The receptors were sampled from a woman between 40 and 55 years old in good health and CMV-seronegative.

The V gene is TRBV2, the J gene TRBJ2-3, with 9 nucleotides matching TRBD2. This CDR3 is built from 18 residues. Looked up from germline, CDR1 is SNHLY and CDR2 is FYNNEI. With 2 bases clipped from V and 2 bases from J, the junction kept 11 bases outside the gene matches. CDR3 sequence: CASSEPVAAGGFTDTQYF. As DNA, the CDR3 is TGTGCCAGCAGTGAACCGGTCGCGGCGGGGGGGTTCACAGATACGCAGTATTTT.

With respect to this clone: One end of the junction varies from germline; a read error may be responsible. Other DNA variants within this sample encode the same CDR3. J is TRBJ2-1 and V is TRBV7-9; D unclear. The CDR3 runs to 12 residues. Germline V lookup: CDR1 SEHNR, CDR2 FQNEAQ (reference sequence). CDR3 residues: CSSSLSYNEQFF. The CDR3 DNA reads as TGTTCCAGCAGCCTATCCTACAATGAGCAGTTCTTC.

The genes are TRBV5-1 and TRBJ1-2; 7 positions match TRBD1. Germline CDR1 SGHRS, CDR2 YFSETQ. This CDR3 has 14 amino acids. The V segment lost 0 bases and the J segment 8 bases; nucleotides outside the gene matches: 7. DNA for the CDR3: TGCGCCAGCAGCTTGGGACAGGGCGCGATGGGCTACACCTTC. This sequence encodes CASSLGQGAMGYTF.

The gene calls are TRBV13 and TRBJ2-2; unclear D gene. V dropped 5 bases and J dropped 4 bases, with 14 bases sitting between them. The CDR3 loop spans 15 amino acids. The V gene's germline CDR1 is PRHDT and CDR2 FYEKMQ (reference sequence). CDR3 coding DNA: TGTGCCAGCAGCCCACCGTTCGGTAGCACCGGGGAGCTGTTTTTT. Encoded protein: CASSPPFGSTGELFF.

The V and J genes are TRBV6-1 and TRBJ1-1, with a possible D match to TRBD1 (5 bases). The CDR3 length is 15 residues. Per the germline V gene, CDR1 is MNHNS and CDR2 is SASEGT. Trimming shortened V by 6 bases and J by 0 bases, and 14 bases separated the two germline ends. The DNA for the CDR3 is TGTGCCAGCAGCTCCCGACGGGGGGTGAACACTGAAGCTTTCTTT. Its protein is CASSSRRGVNTEAFF.

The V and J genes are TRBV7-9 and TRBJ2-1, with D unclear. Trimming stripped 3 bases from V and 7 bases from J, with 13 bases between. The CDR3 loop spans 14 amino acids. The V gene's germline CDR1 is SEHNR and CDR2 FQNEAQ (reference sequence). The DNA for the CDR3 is TGTGCCAGCAGCTTTGTCTATAACTCTAATGAGCAGTTCTTC. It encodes CASSFVYNSNEQFF.

Here the CDR3 reads CASSSGPQGYGYTF. DNA for the CDR3: TGTGCCAGCAGCTCAGGACCTCAGGGCTATGGCTACACCTTC. The gene calls are TRBV11-2 and TRBJ1-2, with D tentatively TRBD1 (5 bases). The CDR3 has 14 amino acids. The germline V gene has CDR1 SGHAT and CDR2 FQNNGV. Deletions cut 4 bases from V and 4 bases from J, with 13 bases between.